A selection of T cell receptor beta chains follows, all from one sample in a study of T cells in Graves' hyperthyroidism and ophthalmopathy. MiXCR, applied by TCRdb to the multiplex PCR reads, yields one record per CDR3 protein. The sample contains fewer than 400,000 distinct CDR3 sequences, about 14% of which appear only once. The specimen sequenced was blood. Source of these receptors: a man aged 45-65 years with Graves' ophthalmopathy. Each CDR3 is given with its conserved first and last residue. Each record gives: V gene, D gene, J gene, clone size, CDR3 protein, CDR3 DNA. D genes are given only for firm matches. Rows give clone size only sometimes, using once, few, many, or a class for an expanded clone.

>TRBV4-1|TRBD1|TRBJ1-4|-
CASSAGTGLGTNEKLFF
TGCGCCAGCAGCGCCGGGACAGGGTTGGGAACTAATGAAAAACTGTTTTTT
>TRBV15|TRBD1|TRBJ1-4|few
CATSRVGGVFHEKLFF
TGTGCCACCAGCAGAGTAGGGGGCGTTTTTCATGAAAAACTGTTTTTT
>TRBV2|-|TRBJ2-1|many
CASTAYNEQFF
TGTGCCAGCACCGCCTACAATGAGCAGTTCTTC
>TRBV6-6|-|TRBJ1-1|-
CASSYSVAKKMNTEAFF
TGTGCCAGCAGTTACTCGGTGGCGAAGAAAATGAACACTGAAGCTTTCTTT
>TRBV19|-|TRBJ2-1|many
CASSIDGTKQFF
TGTGCCAGTAGTATAGATGGGACCAAGCAGTTCTTC
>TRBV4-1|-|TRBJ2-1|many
CASSHPLTGSEQFF
TGCGCCAGCAGCCATCCTCTGACCGGGTCTGAGCAGTTCTTC
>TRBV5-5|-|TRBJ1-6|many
CASSLPPSANSPLHF
TGTGCCAGCAGCTTGCCCCCTTCGGCCAATTCACCCCTCCACTTT
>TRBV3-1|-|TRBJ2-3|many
CASSQDRSGTDTQYF
TGTGCCAGCAGCCAAGACAGATCAGGCACAGATACGCAGTATTTT
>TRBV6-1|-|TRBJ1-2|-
CASSLHSTDLVVYGYTF
TGTGCCAGCAGTCTCCACAGTACGGATCTGGTGGTTTATGGCTACACCTTC
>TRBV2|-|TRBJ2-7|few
CASSVQGTNEQYF
TGTGCCAGCAGTGTGCAGGGGACTAACGAGCAGTACTTC
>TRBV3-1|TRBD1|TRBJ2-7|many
CASSHRTGSYEQYF
TGTGCCAGCAGCCATCGGACAGGTTCCTACGAGCAGTACTTC
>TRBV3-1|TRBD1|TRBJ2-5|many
CASSQGDSGETQYF
TGTGCCAGCAGCCAAGGGGACAGTGGAGAGACCCAGTACTTC
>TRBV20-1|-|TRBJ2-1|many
CSARDGRGYNEQFF
TGCAGTGCTAGAGATGGCAGGGGTTACAATGAGCAGTTCTTC
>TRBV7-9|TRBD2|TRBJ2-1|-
CASSSTAGEALYNEQFF
TGTGCCAGCAGCTCTACTGCGGGGGAAGCCCTATACAATGAGCAGTTCTTC
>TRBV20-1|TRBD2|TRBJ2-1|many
CSARRTSGRYHNEQFF
TGCAGTGCTAGAAGAACTAGCGGGAGATACCACAATGAGCAGTTCTTC
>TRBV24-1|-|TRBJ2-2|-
CATSDLQVNTGELFF
TGTGCCACCAGTGATTTACAGGTCAACACCGGGGAGCTGTTTTTT
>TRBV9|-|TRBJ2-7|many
CASSPPRSYEQYF
TGTGCCAGCAGCCCGCCCCGCTCCTACGAGCAGTACTTC
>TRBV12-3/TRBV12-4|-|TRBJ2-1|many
CASTLLVRDNEQFF
TGTGCCAGCACCCTCCTGGTCCGGGACAATGAGCAGTTCTTC
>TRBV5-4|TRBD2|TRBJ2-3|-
CASSPAGGITDTQYF
TGTGCCAGCAGCCCAGCGGGAGGGATCACAGATACGCAGTATTTT
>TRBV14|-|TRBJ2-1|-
CASSQIGLDNEQFF
TGTGCCAGCAGCCAAATTGGCCTAGACAATGAGCAGTTCTTC
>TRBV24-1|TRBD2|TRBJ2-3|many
CATGGLAGGPNTQYF
TGTGCCACAGGCGGCCTAGCGGGAGGACCTAATACGCAGTATTTT
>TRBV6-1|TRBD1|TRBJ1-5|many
CASTRDRNQPQHF
TGTGCCAGCACCCGGGACAGGAATCAGCCCCAGCATTTT
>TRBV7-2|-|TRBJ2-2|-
CASSPGRTDTGELFF
TGTGCCAGCAGCCCCGGACGCACCGACACCGGGGAGCTGTTTTTT
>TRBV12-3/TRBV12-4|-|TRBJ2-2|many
CASTERRAAYGELFF
TGTGCCAGCACCGAAAGACGGGCCGCGTACGGGGAGCTGTTTTTT
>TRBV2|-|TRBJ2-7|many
CASSRTGVQGEQYF
TGTGCCAGCAGTAGAACCGGTGTCCAAGGCGAGCAGTACTTC
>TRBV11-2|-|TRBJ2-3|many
CASSLVRLDTQYF
TGTGCCAGCAGCTTAGTTCGTCTAGATACGCAGTATTTT
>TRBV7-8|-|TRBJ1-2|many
CASSLSSSANYGYTF
TGTGCCAGCAGCTTAAGTAGTTCGGCTAACTATGGCTACACCTTC
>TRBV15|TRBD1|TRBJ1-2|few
CATSDGQGAIYGYTF
TGTGCCACCAGCGACGGACAGGGGGCAATCTATGGCTACACCTTC
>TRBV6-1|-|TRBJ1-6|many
CASSPKVRRPLHF
TGTGCCAGCAGTCCTAAGGTCCGACGACCCCTCCACTTT
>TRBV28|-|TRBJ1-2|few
CASSLSGAGYTF
TGTGCCAGCAGTTTATCGGGGGCCGGCTACACCTTC
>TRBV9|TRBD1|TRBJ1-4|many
CASSVAGTGNEKLFF
TGTGCCAGCAGCGTAGCTGGGACAGGAAATGAAAAACTGTTTTTT
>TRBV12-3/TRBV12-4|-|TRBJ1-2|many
CASSTESYGYTF
TGTGCCAGCAGTACAGAATCCTATGGCTACACCTTC
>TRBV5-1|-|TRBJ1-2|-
CASSLNPTDGYTF
TGCGCCAGCAGCTTGAACCCGACAGATGGCTACACCTTC
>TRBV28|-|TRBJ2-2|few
CASSRAKDGDSRIGELFF
TGTGCCAGCAGTCGCGCTAAGGATGGGGACTCTCGAATCGGGGAGCTGTTTTTT
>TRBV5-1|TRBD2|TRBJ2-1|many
CASSGGRATYNEQFF
TGCGCCAGCAGCGGCGGGAGGGCTACATACAATGAGCAGTTCTTC
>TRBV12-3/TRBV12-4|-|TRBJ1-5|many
CASRAGRNNQPQHF
TGTGCCAGCAGGGCGGGACGGAACAATCAGCCCCAGCATTTT
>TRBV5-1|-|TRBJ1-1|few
CASSLDTVNTEAFF
TGCGCCAGCAGCTTGGATACGGTCAACACTGAAGCTTTCTTT
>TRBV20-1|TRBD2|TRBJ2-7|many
CSAKGLAGSYEQYF
TGCAGTGCTAAGGGACTAGCGGGAAGTTACGAGCAGTACTTC
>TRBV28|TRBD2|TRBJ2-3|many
CASSSPKPSGAPSTDTQYF
TGTGCCAGCAGTTCTCCCAAACCTAGCGGAGCCCCTAGCACAGATACGCAGTATTTT
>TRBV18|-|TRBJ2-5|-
CASSPPGEETQYF
TGTGCCAGCTCACCACCGGGAGAGGAGACCCAGTACTTC
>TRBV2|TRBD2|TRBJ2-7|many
CASNEREPYEQYF
TGTGCCAGCAACGAGCGGGAACCCTACGAGCAGTACTTC
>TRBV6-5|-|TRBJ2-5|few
CASSYSYAGKETQYF
TGTGCCAGCAGTTACTCGTATGCGGGGAAAGAGACCCAGTACTTC
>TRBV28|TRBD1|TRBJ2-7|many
CASTRQGGGSEQYF
TGTGCCAGCACCCGACAGGGCGGTGGATCCGAGCAGTACTTC
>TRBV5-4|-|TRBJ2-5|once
CASSLAGMETQYF
TGTGCCAGCAGCTTGGCCGGGATGGAGACCCAGTACTTC
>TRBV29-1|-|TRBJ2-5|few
CSVEGTQGTPQYF
TGCAGCGTTGAAGGCACCCAGGGGACCCCCCAGTACTTC
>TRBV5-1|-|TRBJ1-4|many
CASSLATLVKENEKLFF
TGCGCCAGCAGCTTGGCCACGTTAGTAAAGGAGAATGAAAAACTGTTTTTT
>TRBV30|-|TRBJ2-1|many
CAWNFWGRSHNEQFF
TGTGCCTGGAATTTTTGGGGGAGGTCCCACAATGAGCAGTTCTTC
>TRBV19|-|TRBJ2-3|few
CASSPRPEDTQYF
TGTGCCAGTAGTCCCCGACCAGAGGATACGCAGTATTTT
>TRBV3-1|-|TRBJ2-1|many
CASSQFIGENEQFF
TGTGCCAGCAGCCAATTTATTGGAGAGAATGAGCAGTTCTTC